This TCR beta chain stems from a study of identical twins. Whole-study results and caveats: Researchers reported excess low generation probability among twin-shared out-of-frame alpha sequences. While abundant cord blood beta clonotypes carried fewer insertions, memory repertoires showed no such pattern.

CDR3 length: 13 residues. V lost 2 bases to trimming and J lost 6 bases, with 11 bases between them. The germline CDR1 and CDR2 sequences are MGHDK and SYGVNS. As to this clonotype: Its antigen is currently unknown.

Template switching added a universal primer site, and cDNA bore unique molecular identifiers. Via MiXCR, TCRdb re-called the 5' RACE reads, giving one row per CDR3 protein. Among around 370,000 distinct CDR3 sequences listed, 9% to 10% were seen once. The source is a woman between 45 and 60 years old in good health. Sequenced input: naive T cells sorted from blood. V gene TRBV25-1 combines with J gene TRBJ2-7; D could derive from TRBD1 or TRBD2 (5 bases each). The CDR3 DNA is TGTGCCAGCAGTGAACCGGGGCACGGCGAGCAGTACTTC. Translated: CASSEPGHGEQYF.